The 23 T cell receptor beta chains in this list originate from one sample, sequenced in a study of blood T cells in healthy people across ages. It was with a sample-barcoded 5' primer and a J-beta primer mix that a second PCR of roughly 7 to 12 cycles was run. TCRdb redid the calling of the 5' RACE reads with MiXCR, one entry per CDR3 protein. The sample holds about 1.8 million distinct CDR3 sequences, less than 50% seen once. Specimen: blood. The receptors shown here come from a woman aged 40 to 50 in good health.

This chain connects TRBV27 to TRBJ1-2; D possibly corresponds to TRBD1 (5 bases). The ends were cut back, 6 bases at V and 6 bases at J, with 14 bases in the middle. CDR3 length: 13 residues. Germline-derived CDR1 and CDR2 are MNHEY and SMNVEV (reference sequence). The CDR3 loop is CASRPWGVDGYTF. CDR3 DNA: TGTGCCAGCAGACCTTGGGGGGTCGATGGCTACACCTTC.

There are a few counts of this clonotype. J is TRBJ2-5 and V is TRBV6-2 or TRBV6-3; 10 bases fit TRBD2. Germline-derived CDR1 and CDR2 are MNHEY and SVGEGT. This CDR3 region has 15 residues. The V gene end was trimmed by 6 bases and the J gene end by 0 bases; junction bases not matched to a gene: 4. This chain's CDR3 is CASRNSGGNQETQYF. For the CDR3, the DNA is TGTGCCAGCAGGAATAGCGGGGGGAACCAAGAGACCCAGTACTTC.

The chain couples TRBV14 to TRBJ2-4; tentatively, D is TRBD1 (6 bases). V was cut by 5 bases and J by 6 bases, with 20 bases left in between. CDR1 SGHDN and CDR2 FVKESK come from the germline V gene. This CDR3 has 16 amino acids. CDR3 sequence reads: CASSARGLDRRNIQYF. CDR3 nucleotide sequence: TGTGCCAGCAGCGCCCGAGGTTTGGACAGAAGAAACATTCAGTACTTC.

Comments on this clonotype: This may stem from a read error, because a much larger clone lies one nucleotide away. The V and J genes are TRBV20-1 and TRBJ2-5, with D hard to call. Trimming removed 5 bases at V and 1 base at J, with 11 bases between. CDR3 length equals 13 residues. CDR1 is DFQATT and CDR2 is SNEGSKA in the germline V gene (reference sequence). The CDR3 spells CSAHGRSQETQYF. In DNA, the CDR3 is TGCAGTGCTCACGGACGGAGCCAAGAGACCCAGTACTTC.

The CDR3: CSARGDRSNEQFF. Written as DNA, the CDR3 is TGCAGTGCACGGGGGGACAGGTCCAATGAGCAGTTCTTC. The chain combines TRBV20-1 with TRBJ2-1; D perhaps matches TRBD1 (8 bases). Deletions cut 6 bases from V and 6 bases from J, with 15 bases between. CDR3 length equals 13 residues. Per germline, CDR1 DFQATT and CDR2 SNEGSKA (reference sequence).

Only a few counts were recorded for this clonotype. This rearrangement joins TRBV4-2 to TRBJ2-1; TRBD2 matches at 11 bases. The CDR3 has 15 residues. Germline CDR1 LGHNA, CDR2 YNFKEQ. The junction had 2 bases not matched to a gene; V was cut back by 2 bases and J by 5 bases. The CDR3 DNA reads TGTGCCAGCAGCCAACTGGGACTAGCGGACAATGAGCAGTTCTTC. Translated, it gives CASSQLGLADNEQFF.

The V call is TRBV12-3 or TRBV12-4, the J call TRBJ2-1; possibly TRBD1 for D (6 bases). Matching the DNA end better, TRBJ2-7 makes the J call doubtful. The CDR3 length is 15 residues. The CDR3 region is CASTSIGGFYNEQYF. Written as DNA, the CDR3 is TGTGCCAGCACTTCCATAGGGGGATTCTACAATGAGCAGTACTTC.

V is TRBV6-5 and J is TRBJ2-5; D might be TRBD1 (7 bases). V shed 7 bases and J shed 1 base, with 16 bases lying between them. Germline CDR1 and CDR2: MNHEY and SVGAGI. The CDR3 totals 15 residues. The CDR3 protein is CASTLRGTAQETQYF. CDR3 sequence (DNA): TGTGCCAGCACTTTACGGGGGACAGCCCAAGAGACCCAGTACTTC.

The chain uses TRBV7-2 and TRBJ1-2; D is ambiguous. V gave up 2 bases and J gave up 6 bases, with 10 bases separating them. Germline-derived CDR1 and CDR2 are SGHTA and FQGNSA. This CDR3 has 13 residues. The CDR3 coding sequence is TGTACCAGCAGCTTACCGGGGTTGGATGGCTACACCTTC. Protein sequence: CTSSLPGLDGYTF.

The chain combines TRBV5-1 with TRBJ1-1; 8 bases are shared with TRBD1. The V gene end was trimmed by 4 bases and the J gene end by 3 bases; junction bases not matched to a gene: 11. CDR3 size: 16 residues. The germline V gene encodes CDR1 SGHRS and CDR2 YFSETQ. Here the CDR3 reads CASSQHLRGLDTEAFF. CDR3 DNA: TGCGCCAGCAGCCAGCACCTCAGGGGGCTCGACACTGAAGCTTTCTTT.

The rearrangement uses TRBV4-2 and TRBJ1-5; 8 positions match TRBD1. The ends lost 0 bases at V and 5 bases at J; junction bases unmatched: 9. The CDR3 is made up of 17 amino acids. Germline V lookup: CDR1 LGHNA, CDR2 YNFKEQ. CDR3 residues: CASSQDDPGTGDQPQHF. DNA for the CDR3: TGTGCCAGCAGCCAAGATGACCCCGGGACAGGCGATCAGCCCCAGCATTTT.

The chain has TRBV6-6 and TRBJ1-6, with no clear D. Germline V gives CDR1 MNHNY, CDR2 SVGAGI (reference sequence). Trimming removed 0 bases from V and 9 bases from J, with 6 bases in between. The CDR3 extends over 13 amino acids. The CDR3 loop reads CASSYSGSSPLHF. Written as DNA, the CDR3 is TGTGCCAGCAGTTACTCGGGGAGTTCACCCCTCCACTTT.

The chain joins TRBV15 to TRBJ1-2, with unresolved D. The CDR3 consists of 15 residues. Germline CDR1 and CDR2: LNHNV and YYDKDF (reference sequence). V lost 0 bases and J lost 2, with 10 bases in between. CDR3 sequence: CATSREGKANYGYTF. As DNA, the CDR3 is TGTGCCACCAGCAGAGAAGGAAAGGCGAACTATGGCTACACCTTC.

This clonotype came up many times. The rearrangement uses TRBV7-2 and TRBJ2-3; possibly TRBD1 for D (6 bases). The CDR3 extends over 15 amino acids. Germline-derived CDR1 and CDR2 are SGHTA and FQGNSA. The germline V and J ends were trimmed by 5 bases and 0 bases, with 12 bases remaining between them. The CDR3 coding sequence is TGTGCCAGCAGCCCAGGACAGACTAGCACAGATACGCAGTATTTT. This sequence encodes CASSPGQTSTDTQYF.

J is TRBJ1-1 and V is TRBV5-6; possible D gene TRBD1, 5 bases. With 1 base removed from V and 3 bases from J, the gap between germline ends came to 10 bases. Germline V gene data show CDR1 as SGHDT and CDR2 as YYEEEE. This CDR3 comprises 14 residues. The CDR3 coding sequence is TGTGCCAGCAGCTTGTATATGGGGGACACTGAAGCTTTCTTT. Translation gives CASSLYMGDTEAFF.

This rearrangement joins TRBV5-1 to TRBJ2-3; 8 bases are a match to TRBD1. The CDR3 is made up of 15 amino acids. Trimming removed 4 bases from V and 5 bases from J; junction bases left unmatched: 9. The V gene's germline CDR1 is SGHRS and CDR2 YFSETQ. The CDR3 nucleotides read TGCGCCAGCAGCGCGACAGGGGTTCCCCAAGATACGCAGTATTTT. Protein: CASSATGVPQDTQYF.

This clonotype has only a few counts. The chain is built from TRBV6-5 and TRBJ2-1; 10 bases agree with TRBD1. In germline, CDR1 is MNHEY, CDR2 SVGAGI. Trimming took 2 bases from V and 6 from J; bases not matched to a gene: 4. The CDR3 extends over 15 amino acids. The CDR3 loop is CASSYGGQGSNEQFF. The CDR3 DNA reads TGTGCCAGCAGTTACGGGGGACAGGGGAGCAATGAGCAGTTCTTC.

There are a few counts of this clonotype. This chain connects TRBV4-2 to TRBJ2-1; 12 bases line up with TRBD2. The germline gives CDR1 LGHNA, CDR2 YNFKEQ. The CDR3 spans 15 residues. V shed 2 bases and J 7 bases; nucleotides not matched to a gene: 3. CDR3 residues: CASSQLLAGGNEQFF. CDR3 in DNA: TGTGCCAGCAGCCAACTACTAGCGGGGGGAAATGAGCAGTTCTTC.

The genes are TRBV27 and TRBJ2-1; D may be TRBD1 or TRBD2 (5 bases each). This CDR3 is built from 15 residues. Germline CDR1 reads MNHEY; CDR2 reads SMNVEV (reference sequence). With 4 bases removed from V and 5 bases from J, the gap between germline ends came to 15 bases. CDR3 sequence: CASSSPGQVNNEQFF. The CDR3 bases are TGTGCCAGCAGTTCGCCGGGGCAAGTCAACAATGAGCAGTTCTTC.

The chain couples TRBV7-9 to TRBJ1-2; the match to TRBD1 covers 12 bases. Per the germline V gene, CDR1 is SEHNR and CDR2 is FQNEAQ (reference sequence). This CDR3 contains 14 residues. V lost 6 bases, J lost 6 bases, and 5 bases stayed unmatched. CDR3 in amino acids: CASSSGTGGHGYTF. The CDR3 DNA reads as TGTGCCAGCAGTTCCGGGACAGGGGGCCATGGCTACACCTTC. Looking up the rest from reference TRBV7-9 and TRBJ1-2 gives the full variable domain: DTGVSQNPRHKITKRGQNVTFRCDPISEHNRLYWYRQTLGQGPEFLTYFQNEAQLEKSRLLSDRFSAERPKGSFSTLEIQRTEQGDSAMYLCASSSGTGGHGYTFGSGTRLTVV.

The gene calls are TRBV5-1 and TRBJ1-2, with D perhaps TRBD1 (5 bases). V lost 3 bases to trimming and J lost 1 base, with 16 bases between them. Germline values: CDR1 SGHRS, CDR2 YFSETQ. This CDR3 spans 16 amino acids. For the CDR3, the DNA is TGCGCCAGCAGCTCGGGACTCAAACCCGATAACTATGGCTACACCTTC. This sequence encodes CASSSGLKPDNYGYTF.

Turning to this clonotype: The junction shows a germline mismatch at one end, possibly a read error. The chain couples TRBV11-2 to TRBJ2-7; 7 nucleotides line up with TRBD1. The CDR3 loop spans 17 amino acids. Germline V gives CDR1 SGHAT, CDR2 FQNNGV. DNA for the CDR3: TGTGCCAGCAGCTTACCCCGGACAGGAAGCGTATCCGACGAGCAGTATTTC. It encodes CASSLPRTGSVSDEQYF.

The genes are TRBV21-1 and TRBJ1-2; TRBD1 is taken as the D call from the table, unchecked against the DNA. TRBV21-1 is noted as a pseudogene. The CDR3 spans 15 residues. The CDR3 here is CASSKDPTGRYGYTF. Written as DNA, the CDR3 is TGTGCCAGCAGCAAAGATCCGACAGGGAGGTATGGCTACACCTTC.